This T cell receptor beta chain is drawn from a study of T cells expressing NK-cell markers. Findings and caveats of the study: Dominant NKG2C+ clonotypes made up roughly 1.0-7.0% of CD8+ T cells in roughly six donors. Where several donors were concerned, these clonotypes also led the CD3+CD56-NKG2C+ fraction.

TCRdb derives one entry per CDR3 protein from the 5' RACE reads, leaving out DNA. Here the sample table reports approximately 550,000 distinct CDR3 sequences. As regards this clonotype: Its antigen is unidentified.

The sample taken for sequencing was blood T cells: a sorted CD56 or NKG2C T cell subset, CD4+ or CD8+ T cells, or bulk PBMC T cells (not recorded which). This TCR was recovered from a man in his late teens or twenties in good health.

CDR3 amino acids: CASSVGSPRGEKLFF. V is TRBV9 and J is TRBJ1-4. The length of the CDR3 is 15 residues. Germline assignment: CDR1 SGDLS and CDR2 YYNGEE.